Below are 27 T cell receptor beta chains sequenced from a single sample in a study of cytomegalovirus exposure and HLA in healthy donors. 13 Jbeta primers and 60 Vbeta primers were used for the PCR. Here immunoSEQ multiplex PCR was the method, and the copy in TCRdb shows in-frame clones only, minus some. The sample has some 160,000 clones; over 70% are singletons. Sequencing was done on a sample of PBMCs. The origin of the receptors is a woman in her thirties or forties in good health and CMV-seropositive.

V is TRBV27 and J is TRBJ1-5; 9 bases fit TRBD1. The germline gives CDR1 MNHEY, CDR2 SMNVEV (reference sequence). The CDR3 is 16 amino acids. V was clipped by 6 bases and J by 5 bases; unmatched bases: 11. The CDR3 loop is CASRKFRDREDQPQHF. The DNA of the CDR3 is TGTGCCAGCAGAAAATTCCGGGACAGGGAGGATCAGCCCCAGCATTTT.

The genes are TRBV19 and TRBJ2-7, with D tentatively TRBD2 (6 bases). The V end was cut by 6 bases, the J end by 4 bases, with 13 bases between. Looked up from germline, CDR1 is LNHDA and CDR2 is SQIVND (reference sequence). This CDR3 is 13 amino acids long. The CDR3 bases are TGTGCCAGTAGGCGGGACGAATCTTACGAGCAGTACTTC. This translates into CASRRDESYEQYF.

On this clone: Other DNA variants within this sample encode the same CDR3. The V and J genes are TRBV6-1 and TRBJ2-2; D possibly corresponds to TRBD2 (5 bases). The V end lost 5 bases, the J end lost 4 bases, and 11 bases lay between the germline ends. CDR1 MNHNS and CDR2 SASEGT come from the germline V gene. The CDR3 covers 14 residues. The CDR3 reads CASSTVAGTGELFF. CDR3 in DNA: TGTGCCAGCAGTACCGTGGCGGGCACCGGGGAGCTGTTTTTT.

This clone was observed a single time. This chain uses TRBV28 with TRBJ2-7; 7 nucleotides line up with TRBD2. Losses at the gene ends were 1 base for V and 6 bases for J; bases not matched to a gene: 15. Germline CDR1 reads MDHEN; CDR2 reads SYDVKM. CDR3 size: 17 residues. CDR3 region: CASSLSLSGLRAGEQYF. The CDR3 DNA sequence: TGTGCCAGCAGTTTATCCCTTAGCGGGCTCCGGGCTGGCGAGCAGTACTTC. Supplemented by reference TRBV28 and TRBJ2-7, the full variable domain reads DVKVTQSSRYLVKRTGEKVFLECVQDMDHENMFWYRQDPGLGLRLIYFSYDVKMKEKGDIPEGYSVSREKKERFSLILESASTNQTSMYLCASSLSLSGLRAGEQYFGPGTRLTVT.

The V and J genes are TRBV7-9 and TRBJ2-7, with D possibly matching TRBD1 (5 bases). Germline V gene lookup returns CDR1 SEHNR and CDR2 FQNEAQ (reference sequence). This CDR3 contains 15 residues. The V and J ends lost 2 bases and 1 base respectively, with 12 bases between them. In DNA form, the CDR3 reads TGTGCCAGCAGCTTACCCCCAGGGTCGTCCTACGAGCAGTACTTC. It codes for CASSLPPGSSYEQYF.

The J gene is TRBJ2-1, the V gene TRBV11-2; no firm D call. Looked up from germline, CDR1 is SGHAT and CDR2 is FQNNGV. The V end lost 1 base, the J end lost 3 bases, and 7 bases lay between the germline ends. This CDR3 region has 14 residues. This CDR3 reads CASSLAGFYNEQFF. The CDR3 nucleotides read TGTGCCAGCAGCTTAGCCGGGTTCTACAATGAGCAGTTCTTC. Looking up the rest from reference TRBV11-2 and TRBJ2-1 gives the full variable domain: EAGVAQSPRYKIIEKRQSVAFWCNPISGHATLYWYQQILGQGPKLLIQFQNNGVVDDSQLPKDRFSAERLKGVDSTLKIQPAKLEDSAVYLCASSLAGFYNEQFFGPGTRLTVL.

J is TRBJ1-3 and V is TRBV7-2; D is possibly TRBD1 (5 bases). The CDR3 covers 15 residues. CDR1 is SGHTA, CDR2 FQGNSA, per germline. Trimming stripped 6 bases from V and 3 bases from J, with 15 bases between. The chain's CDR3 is CASRGDRLLGNTIYF. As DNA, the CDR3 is TGTGCCAGCAGGGGTGACAGACTGCTTGGAAACACCATATATTTT.

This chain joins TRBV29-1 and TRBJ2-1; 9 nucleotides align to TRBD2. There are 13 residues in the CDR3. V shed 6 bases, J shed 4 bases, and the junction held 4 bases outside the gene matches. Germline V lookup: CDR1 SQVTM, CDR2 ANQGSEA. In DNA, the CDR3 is TGCAGCGTATCGACTAGCGGATACAATGAGCAGTTCTTC. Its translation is CSVSTSGYNEQFF.

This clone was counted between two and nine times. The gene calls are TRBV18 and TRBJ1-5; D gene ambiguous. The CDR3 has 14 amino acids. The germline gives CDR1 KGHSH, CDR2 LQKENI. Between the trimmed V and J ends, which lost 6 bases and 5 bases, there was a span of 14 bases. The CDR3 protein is CASSSAGVDQPQHF. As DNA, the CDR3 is TGTGCCAGCTCTTCCGCGGGAGTTGATCAGCCCCAGCATTTT.

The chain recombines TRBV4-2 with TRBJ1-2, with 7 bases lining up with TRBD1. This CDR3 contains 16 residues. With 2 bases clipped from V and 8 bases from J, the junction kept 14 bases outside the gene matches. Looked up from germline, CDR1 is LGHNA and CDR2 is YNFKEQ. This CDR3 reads CASSQQGLDRVEGYTF. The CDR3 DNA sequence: TGTGCCAGCAGCCAACAGGGGCTAGACAGGGTCGAGGGCTACACCTTC.

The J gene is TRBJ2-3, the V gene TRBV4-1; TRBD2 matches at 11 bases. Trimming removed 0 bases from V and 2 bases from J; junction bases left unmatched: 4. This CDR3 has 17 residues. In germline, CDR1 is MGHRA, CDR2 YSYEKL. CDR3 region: CASSQDPSGGPTDTQYF. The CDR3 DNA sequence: TGCGCCAGCAGCCAAGATCCTAGCGGGGGGCCCACAGATACGCAGTATTTT.

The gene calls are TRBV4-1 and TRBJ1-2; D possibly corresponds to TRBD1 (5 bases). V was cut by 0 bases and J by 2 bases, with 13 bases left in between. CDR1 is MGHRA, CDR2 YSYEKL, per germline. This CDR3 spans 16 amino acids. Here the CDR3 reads CASSQDPVGGNYGYTF. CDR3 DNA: TGCGCCAGCAGCCAAGATCCGGTCGGGGGGAACTATGGCTACACCTTC.

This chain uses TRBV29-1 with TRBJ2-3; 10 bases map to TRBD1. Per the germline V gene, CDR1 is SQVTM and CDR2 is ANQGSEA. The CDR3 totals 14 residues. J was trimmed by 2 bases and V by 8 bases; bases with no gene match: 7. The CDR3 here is CSMVGTGVTDTQYF. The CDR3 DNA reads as TGCAGCATGGTGGGGACAGGGGTCACAGATACGCAGTATTTT.

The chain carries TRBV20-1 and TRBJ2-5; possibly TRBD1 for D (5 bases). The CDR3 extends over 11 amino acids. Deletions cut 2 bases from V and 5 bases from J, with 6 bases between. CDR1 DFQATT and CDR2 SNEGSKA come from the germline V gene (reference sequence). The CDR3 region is CSARRQETQYF. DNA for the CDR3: TGCAGTGCTAGACGACAGGAGACCCAGTACTTC.

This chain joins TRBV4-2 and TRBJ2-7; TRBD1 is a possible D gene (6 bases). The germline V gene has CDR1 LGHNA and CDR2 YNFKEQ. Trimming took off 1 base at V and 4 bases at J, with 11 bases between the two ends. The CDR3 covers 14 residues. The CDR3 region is CASSQGLTGYEQYF. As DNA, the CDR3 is TGTGCCAGCAGCCAAGGACTAACAGGGTACGAGCAGTACTTC.

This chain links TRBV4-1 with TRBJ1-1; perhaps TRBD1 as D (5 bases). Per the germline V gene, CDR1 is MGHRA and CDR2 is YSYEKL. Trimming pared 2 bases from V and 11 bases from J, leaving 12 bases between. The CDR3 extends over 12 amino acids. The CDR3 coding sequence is TGCGCCAGCAGCCAACCAACAGGCCGGGCTTTCTTT. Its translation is CASSQPTGRAFF.

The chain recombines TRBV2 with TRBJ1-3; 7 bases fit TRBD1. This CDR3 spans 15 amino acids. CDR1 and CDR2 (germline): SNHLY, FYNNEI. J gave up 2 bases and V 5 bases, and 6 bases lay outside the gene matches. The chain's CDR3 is CASSILTGAGNTIYF. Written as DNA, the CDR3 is TGTGCCAGCAGTATACTAACAGGGGCTGGAAACACCATATATTTT. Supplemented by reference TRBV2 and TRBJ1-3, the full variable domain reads EPEVTQTPSHQVTQMGQEVILRCVPISNHLYFYWYRQILGQKVEFLVSFYNNEISEKSEIFDDQFSVERPDGSNFTLKIRSTKLEDSAMYFCASSILTGAGNTIYFGEGSWLTVV.

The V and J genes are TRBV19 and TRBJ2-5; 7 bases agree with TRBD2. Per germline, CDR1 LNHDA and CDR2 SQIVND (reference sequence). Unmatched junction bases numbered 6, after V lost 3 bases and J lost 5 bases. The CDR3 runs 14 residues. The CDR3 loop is CASSMGGTIETQYF. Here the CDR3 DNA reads TGTGCCAGTAGTATGGGGGGGACTATCGAGACCCAGTACTTC.

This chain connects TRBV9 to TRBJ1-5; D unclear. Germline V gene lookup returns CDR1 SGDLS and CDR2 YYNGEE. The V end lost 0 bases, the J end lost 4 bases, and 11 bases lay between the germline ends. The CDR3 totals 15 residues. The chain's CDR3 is CASSVGINENQPQHF. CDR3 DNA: TGTGCCAGCAGCGTAGGCATTAATGAGAATCAGCCCCAGCATTTT.

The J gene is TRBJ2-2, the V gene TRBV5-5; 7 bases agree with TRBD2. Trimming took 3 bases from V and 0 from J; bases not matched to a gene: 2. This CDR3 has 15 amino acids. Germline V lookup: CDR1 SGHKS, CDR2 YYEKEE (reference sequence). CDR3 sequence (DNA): TGTGCCAGCAGCTCGGGGGGATCGAACACCGGGGAGCTGTTTTTT. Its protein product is CASSSGGSNTGELFF.

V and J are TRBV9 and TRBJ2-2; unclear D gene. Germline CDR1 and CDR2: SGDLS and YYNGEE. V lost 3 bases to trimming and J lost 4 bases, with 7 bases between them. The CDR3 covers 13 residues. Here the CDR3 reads CASSGLITGELFF. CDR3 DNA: TGTGCCAGCAGCGGACTTATCACCGGGGAGCTGTTTTTT.

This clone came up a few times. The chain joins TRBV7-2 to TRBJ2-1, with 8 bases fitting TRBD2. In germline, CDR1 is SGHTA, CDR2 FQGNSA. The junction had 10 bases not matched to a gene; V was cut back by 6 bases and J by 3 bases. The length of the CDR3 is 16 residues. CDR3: CASRQLRGENYNEQFF. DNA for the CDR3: TGTGCCAGCAGACAGTTGCGGGGGGAAAACTACAATGAGCAGTTCTTC.

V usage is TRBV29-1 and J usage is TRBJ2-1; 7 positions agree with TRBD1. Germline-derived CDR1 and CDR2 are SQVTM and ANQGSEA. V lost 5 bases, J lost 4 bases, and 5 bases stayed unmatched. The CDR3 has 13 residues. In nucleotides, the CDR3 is TGCAGCGTTATGGGACAGATATACAATGAGCAGTTCTTC. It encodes CSVMGQIYNEQFF.

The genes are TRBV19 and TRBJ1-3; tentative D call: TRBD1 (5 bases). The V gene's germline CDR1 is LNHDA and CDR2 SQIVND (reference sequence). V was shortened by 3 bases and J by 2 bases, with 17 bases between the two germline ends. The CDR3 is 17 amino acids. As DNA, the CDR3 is TGTGCCAGTAGTATTCAAGGGGAGGCCTTCGCTGGAAACACCATATATTTT. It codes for CASSIQGEAFAGNTIYF.

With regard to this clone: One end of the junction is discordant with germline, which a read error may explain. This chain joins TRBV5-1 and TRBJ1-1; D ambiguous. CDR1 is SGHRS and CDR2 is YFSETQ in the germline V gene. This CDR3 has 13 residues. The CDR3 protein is CASSAVGNAEAFF. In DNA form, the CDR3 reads TGCGCCAGCAGCGCTGTCGGGAACGCTGAAGCTTTCTTT.

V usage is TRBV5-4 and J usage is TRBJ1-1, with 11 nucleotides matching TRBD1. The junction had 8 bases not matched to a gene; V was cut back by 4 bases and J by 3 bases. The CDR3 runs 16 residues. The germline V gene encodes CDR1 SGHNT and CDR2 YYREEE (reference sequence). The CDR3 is CASSGGQGVGHTEAFF. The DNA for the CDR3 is TGTGCCAGCAGCGGGGGACAGGGGGTCGGTCACACTGAAGCTTTCTTT. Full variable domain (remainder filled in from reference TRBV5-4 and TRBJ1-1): ETGVTQSPTHLIKTRGQQVTLRCSSQSGHNTVSWYQQALGQGPQFIFQYYREEENGRGNFPPRFSGLQFPNYSSELNVNALELDDSALYLCASSGGQGVGHTEAFFGQGTRLTVV.

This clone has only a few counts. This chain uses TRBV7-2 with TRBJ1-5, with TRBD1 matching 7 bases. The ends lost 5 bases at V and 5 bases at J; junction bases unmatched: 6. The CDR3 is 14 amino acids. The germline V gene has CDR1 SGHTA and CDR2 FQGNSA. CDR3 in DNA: TGTGCCAGCAGCCCTAGACAGGGAGATCAGCCCCAGCATTTT. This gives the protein CASSPRQGDQPQHF.